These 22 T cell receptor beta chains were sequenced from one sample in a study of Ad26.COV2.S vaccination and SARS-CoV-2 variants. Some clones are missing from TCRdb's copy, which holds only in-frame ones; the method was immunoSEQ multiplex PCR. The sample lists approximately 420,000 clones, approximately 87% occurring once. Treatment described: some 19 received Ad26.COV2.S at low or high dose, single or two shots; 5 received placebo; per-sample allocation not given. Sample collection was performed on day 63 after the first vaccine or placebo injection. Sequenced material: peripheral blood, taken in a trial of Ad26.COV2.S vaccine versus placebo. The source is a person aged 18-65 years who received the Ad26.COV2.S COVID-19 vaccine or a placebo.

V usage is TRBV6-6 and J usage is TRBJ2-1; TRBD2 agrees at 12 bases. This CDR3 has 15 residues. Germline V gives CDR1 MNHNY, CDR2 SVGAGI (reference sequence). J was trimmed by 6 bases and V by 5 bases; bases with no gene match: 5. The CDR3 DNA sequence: TGTGCCAGCAGTCTAGCGGGGGGGCGATTCAATGAGCAGTTCTTC. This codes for CASSLAGGRFNEQFF.

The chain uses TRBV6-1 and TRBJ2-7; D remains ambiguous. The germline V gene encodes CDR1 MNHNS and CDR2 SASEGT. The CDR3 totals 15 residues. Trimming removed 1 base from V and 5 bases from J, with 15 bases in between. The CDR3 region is CASSEVPGPSNEQYF. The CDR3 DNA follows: TGTGCCAGCAGTGAAGTTCCGGGTCCCAGCAACGAGCAGTACTTC.

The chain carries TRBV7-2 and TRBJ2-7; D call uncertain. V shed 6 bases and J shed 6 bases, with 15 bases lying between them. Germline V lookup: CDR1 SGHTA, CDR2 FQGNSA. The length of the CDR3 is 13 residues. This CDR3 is CASRPRALPEQYF. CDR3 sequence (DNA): TGTGCCAGCAGGCCGCGAGCCCTCCCCGAGCAGTACTTC. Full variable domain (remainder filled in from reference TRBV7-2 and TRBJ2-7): GAGVSQSPSNKVTEKGKDVELRCDPISGHTALYWYRQSLGQGLEFLIYFQGNSAPDKSGLPSDRFSAERTGGSVSTLTIQRTQQEDSAVYLCASRPRALPEQYFGPGTRLTVT.

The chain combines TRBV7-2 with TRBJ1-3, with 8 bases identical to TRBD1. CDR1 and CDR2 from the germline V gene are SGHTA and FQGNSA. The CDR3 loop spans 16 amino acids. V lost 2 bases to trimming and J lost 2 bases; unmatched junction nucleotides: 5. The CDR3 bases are TGTGCCAGCAGCTTAAACAGGGGGAGCCCTGGAAACACCATATATTTT. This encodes CASSLNRGSPGNTIYF.

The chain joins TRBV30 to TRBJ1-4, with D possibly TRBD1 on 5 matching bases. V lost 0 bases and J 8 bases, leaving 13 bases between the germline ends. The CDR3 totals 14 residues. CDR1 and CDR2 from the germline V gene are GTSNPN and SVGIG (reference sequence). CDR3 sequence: CAWSVLTVNEKLFF. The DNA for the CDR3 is TGTGCCTGGAGTGTACTGACAGTCAACGAAAAACTGTTTTTT.

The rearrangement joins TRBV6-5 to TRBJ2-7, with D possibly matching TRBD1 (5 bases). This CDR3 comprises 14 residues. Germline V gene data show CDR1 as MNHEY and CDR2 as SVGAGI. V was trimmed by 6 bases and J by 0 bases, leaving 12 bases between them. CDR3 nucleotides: TGTGCCAGCAGCTGGGGCGAGTCCTCCTACGAGCAGTACTTC. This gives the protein CASSWGESSYEQYF.

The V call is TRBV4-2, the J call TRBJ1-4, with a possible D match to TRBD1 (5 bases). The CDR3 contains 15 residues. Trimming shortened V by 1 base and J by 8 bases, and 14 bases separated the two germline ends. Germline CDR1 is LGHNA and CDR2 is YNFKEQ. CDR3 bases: TGTGCCAGCAGCCAAGCAGTGAGGGGTGACGAAAAACTGTTTTTT. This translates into CASSQAVRGDEKLFF.

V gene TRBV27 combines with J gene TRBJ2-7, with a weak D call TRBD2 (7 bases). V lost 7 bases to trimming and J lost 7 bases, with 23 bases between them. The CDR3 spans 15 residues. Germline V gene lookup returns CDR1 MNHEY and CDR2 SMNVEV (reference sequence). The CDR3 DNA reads TGTGCCAGCACCCCGAGGGGGGGATCGAGGTCGGAGCAGTACTTC. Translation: CASTPRGGSRSEQYF.

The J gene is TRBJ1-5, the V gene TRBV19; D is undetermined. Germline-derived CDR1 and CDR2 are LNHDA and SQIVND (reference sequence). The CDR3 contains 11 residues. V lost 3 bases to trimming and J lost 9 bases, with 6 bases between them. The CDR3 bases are TGTGCCAGTAGTATCGGTGGGCCCCAGCATTTT. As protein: CASSIGGPQHF.

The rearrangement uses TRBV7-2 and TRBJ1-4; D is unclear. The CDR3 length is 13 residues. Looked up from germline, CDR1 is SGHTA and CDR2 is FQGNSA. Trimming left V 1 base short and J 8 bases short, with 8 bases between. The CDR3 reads CASSLGTPEKLFF. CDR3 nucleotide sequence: TGTGCCAGCAGCTTAGGGACTCCCGAAAAACTGTTTTTT.

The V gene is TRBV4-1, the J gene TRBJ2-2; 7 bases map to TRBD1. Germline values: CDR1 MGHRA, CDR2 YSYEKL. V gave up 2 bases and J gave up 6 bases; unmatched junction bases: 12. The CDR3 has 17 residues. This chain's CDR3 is CASSQSGGTGPAGELFF. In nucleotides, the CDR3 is TGCGCCAGCAGCCAATCAGGGGGTACGGGTCCGGCCGGGGAGCTGTTTTTT.

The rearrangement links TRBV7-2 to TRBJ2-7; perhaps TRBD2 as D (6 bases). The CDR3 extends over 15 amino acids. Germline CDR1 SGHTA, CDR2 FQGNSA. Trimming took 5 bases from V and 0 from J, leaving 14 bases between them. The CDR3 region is CASSLAGTYSYEQYF. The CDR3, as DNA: TGTGCCAGCAGCCTCGCCGGGACTTACTCCTACGAGCAGTACTTC.

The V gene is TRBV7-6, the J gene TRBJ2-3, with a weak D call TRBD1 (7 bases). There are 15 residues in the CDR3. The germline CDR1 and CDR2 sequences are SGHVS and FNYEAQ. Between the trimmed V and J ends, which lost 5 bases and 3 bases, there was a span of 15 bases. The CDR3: CASSPGGLSTDTQYF. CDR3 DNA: TGTGCCAGCAGCCCAGGGGGGCTATCTACAGATACGCAGTATTTT. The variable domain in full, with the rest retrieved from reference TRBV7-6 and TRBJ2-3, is GAGVSQSPRYKVTKRGQDVALRCDPISGHVSLYWYRQALGQGPEFLTYFNYEAQQDKSGLPNDRFSAERPEGSISTLTIQRTEQRDSAMYRCASSPGGLSTDTQYFGPGTRLTVL.

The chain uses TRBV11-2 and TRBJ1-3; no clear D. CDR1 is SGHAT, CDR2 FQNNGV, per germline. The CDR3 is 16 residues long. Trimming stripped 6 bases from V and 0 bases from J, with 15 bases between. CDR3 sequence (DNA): TGTGCCAGCAGGACGTTTAAATCCACCTCTGGAAACACCATATATTTT. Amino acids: CASRTFKSTSGNTIYF.

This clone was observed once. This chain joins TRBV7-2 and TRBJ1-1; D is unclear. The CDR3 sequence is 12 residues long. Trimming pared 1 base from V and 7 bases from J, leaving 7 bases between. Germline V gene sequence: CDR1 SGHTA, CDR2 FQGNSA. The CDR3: CASSLGHFEAFF. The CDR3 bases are TGTGCCAGCAGCTTAGGGCACTTTGAAGCTTTCTTT.

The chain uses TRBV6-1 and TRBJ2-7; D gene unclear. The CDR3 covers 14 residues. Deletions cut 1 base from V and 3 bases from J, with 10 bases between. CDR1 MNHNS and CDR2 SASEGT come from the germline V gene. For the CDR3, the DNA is TGTGCCAGCAGTGAAGGCATTGGGTACTACGAGCAGTACTTC. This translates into CASSEGIGYYEQYF.

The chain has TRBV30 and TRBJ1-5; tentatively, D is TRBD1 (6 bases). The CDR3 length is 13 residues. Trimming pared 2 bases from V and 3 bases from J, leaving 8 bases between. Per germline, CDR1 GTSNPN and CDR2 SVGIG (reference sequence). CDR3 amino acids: CAWSRDNNQPQHF. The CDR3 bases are TGTGCCTGGAGTAGGGACAACAATCAGCCCCAGCATTTT.

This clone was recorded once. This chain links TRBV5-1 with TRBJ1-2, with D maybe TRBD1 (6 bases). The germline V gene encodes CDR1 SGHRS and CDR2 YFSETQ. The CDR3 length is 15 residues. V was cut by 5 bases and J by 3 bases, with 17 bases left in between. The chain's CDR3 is CASRPTGYGYYGYTF. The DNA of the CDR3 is TGCGCCAGCAGACCAACAGGGTATGGTTACTATGGCTACACCTTC.

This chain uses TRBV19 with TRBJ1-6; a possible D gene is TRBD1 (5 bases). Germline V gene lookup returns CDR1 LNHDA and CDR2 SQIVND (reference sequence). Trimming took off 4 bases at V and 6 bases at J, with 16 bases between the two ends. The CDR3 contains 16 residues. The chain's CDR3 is CASSTPRTWVNSPLHF. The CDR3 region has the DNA TGTGCCAGTAGTACGCCCCGGACATGGGTTAATTCACCCCTCCACTTT.

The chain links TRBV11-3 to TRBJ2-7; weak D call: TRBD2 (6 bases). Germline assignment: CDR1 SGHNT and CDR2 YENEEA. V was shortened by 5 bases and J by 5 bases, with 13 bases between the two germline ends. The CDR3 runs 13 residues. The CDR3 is CASSRWGEDEQYF. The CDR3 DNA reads TGTGCCAGCAGCCGGTGGGGGGAGGACGAGCAGTACTTC.

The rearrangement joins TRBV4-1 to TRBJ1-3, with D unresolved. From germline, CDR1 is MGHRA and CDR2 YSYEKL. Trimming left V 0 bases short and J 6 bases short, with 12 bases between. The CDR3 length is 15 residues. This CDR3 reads CASSQDSPGLNTIYF. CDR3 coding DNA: TGCGCCAGCAGCCAAGACTCCCCCGGCCTAAACACCATATATTTT.

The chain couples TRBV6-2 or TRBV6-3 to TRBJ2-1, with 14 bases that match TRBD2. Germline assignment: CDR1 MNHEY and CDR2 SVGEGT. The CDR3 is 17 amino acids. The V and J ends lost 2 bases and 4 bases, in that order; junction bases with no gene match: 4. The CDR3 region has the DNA TGTGCCAGCAGTTACCCCGGACTAGCGGGGGGATACAATGAGCAGTTCTTC. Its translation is CASSYPGLAGGYNEQFF.